The clone carrying this T cell receptor (beta chain) occurred once. Its antigen is unknown. The junction had 6 bases not matched to a gene; V was cut back by 4 bases and J by 3 bases. The germline V gene encodes CDR1 MDHEN and CDR2 SYDVKM. The CDR3 extends over 15 amino acids. The data were obtained in a study of T cell responses to AZD1222 COVID-19 vaccine. Study-wide results and limits: Among the donors, most were white British and more were female, and clonal diversity was possibly underestimated.

Here immunoSEQ multiplex PCR was the method, and the copy in TCRdb shows in-frame clones only, minus some. The sample consists of tens of thousands of clones, about 90% of them appearing once. This receptor was obtained from an adult in good health. Sequenced material: peripheral blood, taken on day 0 of MenACWY control vaccination. V usage is TRBV28 and J usage is TRBJ2-4, with TRBD1 matching over 7 bases. CDR3: CASSSQQGNKNIQYF. Written as DNA, the CDR3 is TGTGCCAGCAGTTCCCAACAGGGGAACAAAAACATTCAGTACTTC.